This is a list of T cell receptor beta chains from one sample in a study of CD8+ T cells in alopecia areata. The method was immunoSEQ multiplex PCR; TCRdb's version includes in-frame clones alone and lacks a portion of them. The sample lists 150,000 to 200,000 clones, roughly 50% occurring once. This specimen was CD4+ T cells sorted from blood, taken between weeks 55 and 65, from a patient treated with tofacitinib. The receptors here all came from a human donor with alopecia areata. The CDR3 runs from the conserved cysteine through the conserved F or W. The order of the fields is V gene, D gene, J gene, clone size, CDR3 DNA, CDR3 protein. D genes are given only for firm matches. Not every row has a clone size; where given, it reads once, few, many or a size class.

>TRBV29-1|-|TRBJ2-7|few
TGCAGCGTTGAATCCGGGGGCGACGAGCAGTACTTC
CSVESGGDEQYF
>TRBV29-1|-|TRBJ2-7|few
TGCAGCGTTGGAGGATTCTACGAGCAGTACTTC
CSVGGFYEQYF
>TRBV18|-|TRBJ2-7|-
TGTGCCAGCTCCCCACAGGGCTCCTACGAGCAGTACTTC
CASSPQGSYEQYF
>TRBV6-5|TRBD2|TRBJ2-7|-
TGTGCCAGCAGAGCACCGGGACTAGTTAGCTACGAGCAGTACTTC
CASRAPGLVSYEQYF
>TRBV9|-|TRBJ2-2|-
TGTGCCAGCAGCGTAAGGGGGACGGCCGGGGAGCTGTTTTTT
CASSVRGTAGELFF
>TRBV4-1|-|TRBJ2-7|few
TGCGCCAGCAGCCAAGTCGGGGCCAAGTCCTACGAGCAGTACTTC
CASSQVGAKSYEQYF
>TRBV5-4|TRBD1|TRBJ2-4|-
TGTGCCAGCAGCCCGGGACAGGGGGCGTCCAAAAACATTCAGTACTTC
CASSPGQGASKNIQYF
>TRBV10-3|TRBD1|TRBJ1-1|-
TGTGCCATCAGGGGACAGCCGAACACTGAAGCTTTCTTT
CAIRGQPNTEAFF
>TRBV7-7|TRBD1|TRBJ1-1|-
TGTGCCAGCAGCCCCAGGACAGGCTTTAACCAGAACACTGAAGCTTTCTTT
CASSPRTGFNQNTEAFF
>TRBV7-9|TRBD1|TRBJ2-7|-
TGTGCCAGCAGCTTAACAGGGGAATACGAGCAGTACTTC
CASSLTGEYEQYF
>TRBV7-8|-|TRBJ1-2|-
TGTGCCAGCAGCCCCAGTTTGGGCTATGGCTACACCTTC
CASSPSLGYGYTF
>TRBV29-1|TRBD2|TRBJ2-3|-
TGCAGCGTCGCTACCACTAGCGGGGGGGCCTCGGCAAATACGCAGTATTTT
CSVATTSGGASANTQYF
>TRBV5-1|TRBD1|TRBJ2-7|few
TGCGCCAGCAGCCCAGGGACAGTAGACTACGAGCAGTACTTC
CASSPGTVDYEQYF
>TRBV29-1|TRBD1|TRBJ1-4|few
TGCAGCGCTAATGAGGGGGCAGCTAATGAAAAACTGTTTTTT
CSANEGAANEKLFF
>TRBV30|-|TRBJ1-2|once
TGTGCCTGGGTCAATCCGGGGCGTTTAGGCTATGGCTACACCTTC
CAWVNPGRLGYGYTF
>TRBV28|TRBD1|TRBJ2-3|-
TGTGCCAGCAGGGGCGCGGGACAGGTTAGCACAGATACGCAGTATTTT
CASRGAGQVSTDTQYF
>TRBV7-3|-|TRBJ2-5|-
TGTGCCAGCAGCCCCGGGCCTGAAGAGACCCAGTACTTC
CASSPGPEETQYF
>TRBV30|TRBD2|TRBJ2-3|-
TGTGCCTGGAGTCGCGGGACTAGCGGGAACACAGATACGCAGTATTTT
CAWSRGTSGNTDTQYF
>TRBV7-9|-|TRBJ1-1|once
TGTGCCAGCAGCTTAGGGGTCGGACTGAACACTGAAGCTTTCTTT
CASSLGVGLNTEAFF
>TRBV5-4|TRBD2|TRBJ2-1|-
TGTGCCAGCAGCCCGACCGGGACTAGCTATTACAATGAGCAGTTCTTC
CASSPTGTSYYNEQFF
>TRBV30|-|TRBJ1-1|-
TGTGCCTGGAGCCTAACCCAGAACACTGAAGCTTTCTTT
CAWSLTQNTEAFF
>TRBV4-1|-|TRBJ1-1|-
TGCGCCAGCAGCCAAGGAAGACAGCCGAGGGGAACTGAAGCTTTCTTT
CASSQGRQPRGTEAFF
>TRBV7-8|TRBD2|TRBJ2-3|few
TGTGCCAGTAGCGGGGGGGTCACAGATACGCAGTATTTT
CASSGGVTDTQYF
>TRBV7-9|-|TRBJ2-6|-
TGTGCCAGCAGCTTGAGGACCGTCTCTGGGGCCAACGTCCTGACTTTC
CASSLRTVSGANVLTF
>TRBV30|-|TRBJ2-1|-
TGTGCCTGGAAACGCAGGTCCTACAATGAGCAGTTCTTC
CAWKRRSYNEQFF
>TRBV7-2|-|TRBJ2-7|-
TGTGCCAGCAGCTTTCCCGCCAGGGCTGCCTACGAGCAGTACTTC
CASSFPARAAYEQYF
>TRBV7-9|-|TRBJ2-7|-
TGTGCCAGCAGCCTGGATCAAAGCTCCTACGAGCAGTACTTC
CASSLDQSSYEQYF